This TCR beta chain was sequenced in a study of follicular helper T cells after annual influenza vaccination. Findings of the study overall: Productive TCRB sequences came from only roughly 9.5-22% of cells. Recurrent ICOS+CD38+ cTfh clonotypes included tetramer and AIM influenza-specific ones.

Specified time point: 2014-2015 season, pre-vaccination. Between about 40 and 110 mL of blood was drawn per time point. Cells are cTfh (non-naive CD4+CXCR5+PD-1+), split by ICOS and CD38 into double-positive or double-negative. CDR3 length: 14 residues. The V gene lost 5 bases and the J gene lost 0 bases, with 14 bases spanning the gap. Germline V gene data show CDR1 as SQVTM and CDR2 as ANQGSEA. Sequencing was performed with immunoSEQ multiplex PCR; in TCRdb, only in-frame clones are kept and a portion is missing. This sample has over 25,000 clones; roughly 80% occur once, and the top ten carry approximately 1.3%. Points on this clone: Its cognate antigen is unknown.

The specimen was CXCR5+ CD38- circulating T follicular helper cells from blood, collected on the day of influenza vaccination. Subset noted: circulating Tfh, non-naive CD4+CXCR5+PD-1+ (ICOS+CD38+ or ICOS-CD38-). The source of this sequence is an adult who received the influenza vaccine. The chain joins TRBV29-1 to TRBJ2-7, with a possible D match to TRBD2 (5 bases). For the CDR3, the DNA is TGCAGCGTTTCTAGCCGCCCGAGCTCCTACGAGCAGTACTTC. This codes for CSVSSRPSSYEQYF.